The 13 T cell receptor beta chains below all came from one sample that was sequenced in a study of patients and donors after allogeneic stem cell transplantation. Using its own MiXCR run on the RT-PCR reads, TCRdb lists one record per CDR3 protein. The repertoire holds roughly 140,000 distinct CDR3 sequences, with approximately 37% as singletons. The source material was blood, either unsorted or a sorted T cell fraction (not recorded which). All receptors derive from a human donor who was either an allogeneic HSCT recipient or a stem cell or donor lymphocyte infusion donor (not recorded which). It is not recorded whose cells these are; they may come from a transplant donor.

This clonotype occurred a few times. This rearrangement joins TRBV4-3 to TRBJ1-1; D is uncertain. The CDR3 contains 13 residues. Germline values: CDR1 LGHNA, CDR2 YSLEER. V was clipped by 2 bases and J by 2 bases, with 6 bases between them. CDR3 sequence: CASSQLDNTEAFF. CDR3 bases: TGCGCCAGCAGCCAATTGGATAACACTGAAGCTTTCTTT.

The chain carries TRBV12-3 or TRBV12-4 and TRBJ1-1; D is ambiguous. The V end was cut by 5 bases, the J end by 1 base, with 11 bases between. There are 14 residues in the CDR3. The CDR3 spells CASSTVRPNTEAFF. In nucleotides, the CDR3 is TGTGCCAGCAGTACCGTACGGCCGAACACTGAAGCTTTCTTT.

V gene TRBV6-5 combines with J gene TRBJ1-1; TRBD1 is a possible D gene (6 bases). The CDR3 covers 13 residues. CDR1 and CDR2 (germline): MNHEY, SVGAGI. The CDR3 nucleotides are TGTCCTAAGGGGGAGGCAGCGAACACTGAAGCTTTCTTT. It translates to CPKGEAANTEAFF.

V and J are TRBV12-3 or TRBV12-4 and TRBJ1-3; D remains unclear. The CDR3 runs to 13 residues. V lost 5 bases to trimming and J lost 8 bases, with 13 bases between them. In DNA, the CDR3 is TGTGCCAGCAGTCCTTGGAAGCGGGACACCATATATTTT. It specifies CASSPWKRDTIYF.

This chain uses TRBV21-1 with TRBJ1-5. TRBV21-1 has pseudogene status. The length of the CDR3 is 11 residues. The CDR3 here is CASRTKGPQHF. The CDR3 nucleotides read TGTGCCAGCAGAACTAAGGGGCCCCAGCATTTT.

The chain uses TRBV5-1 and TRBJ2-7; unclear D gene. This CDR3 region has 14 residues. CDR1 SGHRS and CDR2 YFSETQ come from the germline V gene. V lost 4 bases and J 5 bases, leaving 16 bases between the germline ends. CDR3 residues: CASSMTGPTDEQYF. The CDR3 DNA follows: TGCGCCAGCAGCATGACTGGTCCCACTGACGAGCAGTACTTC.

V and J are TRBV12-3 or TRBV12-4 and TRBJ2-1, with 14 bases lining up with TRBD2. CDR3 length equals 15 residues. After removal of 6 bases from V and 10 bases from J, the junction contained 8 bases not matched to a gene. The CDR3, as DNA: TGTGCCAGCAGCCCGACTAGCGGGGGGGCCCAGGAGCAGTTCTTC. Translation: CASSPTSGGAQEQFF.

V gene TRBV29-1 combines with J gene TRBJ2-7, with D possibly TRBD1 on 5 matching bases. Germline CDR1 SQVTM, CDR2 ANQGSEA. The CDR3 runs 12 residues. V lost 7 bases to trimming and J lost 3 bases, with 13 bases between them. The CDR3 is CSGLGQSYEQYF. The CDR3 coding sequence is TGCAGCGGCCTCGGACAAAGCTACGAGCAGTACTTC.

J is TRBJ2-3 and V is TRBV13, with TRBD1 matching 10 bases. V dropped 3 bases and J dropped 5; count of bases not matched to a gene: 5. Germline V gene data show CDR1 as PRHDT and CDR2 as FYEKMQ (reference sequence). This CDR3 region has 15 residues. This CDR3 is CASSFGTGELDTQYF. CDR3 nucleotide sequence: TGTGCCAGCAGCTTTGGGACAGGGGAGCTAGATACGCAGTATTTT.

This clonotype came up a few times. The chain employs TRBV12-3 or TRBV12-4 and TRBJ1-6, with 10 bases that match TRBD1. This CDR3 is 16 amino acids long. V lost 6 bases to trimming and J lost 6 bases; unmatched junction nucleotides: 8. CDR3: CASSRGQGVPNSPLHF. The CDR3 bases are TGTGCCAGCAGCCGAGGACAGGGGGTACCTAATTCACCCCTCCACTTT.

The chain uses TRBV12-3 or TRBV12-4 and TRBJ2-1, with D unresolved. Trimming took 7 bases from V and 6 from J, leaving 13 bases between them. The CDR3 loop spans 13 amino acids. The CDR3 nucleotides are TGTGCCAGCACCGTGGATGAGCGCAATGAGCAGTTCTTC. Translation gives CASTVDERNEQFF.

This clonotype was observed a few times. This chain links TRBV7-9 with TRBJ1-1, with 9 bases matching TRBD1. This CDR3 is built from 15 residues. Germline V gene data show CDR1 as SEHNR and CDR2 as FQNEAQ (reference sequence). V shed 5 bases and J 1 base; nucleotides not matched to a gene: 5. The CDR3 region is CASSLRDRENTEAFF. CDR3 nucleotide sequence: TGTGCCAGCAGCCTCCGGGACAGGGAGAACACTGAAGCTTTCTTT.

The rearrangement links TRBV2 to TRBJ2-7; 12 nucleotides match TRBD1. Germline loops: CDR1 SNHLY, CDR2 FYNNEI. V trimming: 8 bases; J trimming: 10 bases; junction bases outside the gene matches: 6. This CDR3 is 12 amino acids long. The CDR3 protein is CASSRDRGQQYF. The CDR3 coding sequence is TGTGCCAGCTCCCGGGACAGGGGGCAACAGTACTTC.